This T cell receptor (beta chain) was identified during a study of CD8 T cells in Susac syndrome. A quantity of roughly 0.5 to 1 ug RNA underwent reverse transcription using random hexamers. One entry per CDR3 protein results from TCRdb running MiXCR on the immunoSEQ multiplex PCR reads. The sample contains roughly 86,000 distinct CDR3 sequences, approximately 96% of which appear only once. V shed 5 bases and J 0 bases; nucleotides not matched to a gene: 5. The CDR3 runs 15 residues. The V gene's germline CDR1 is DFQATT and CDR2 SNEGSKA (reference sequence). Sequencing was performed on CD8+ T cells from PBMCs. The chain links TRBV20-1 to TRBJ2-4; 9 nucleotides match TRBD2. This clonotype was sampled from a human donor with Susac syndrome. The chain's CDR3 is CSALQRGVAKNIQYF. The CDR3, as DNA: TGCAGTGCTTTACAGCGGGGGGTAGCCAAAAACATTCAGTACTTC.